These 2 T cell receptor beta chains came from one sample sequenced in a study of chemoradiotherapy in HPV16-positive cancers. Only in-frame clones appear in the TCRdb table, and some are missing; sequencing was by immunoSEQ multiplex PCR. The top ten hold about 5.9% of the sample, which has over a thousand clones, about four fifths seen once. This specimen consisted of tumor tissue, obtained from a patient who underwent chemoradiotherapy. These receptors were collected from a human donor with HPV-associated anogenital cancer.

The chain has TRBV6-5 and TRBJ2-7; D is unresolved. The V and J ends lost 3 bases and 4 bases respectively, with 4 bases between them. CDR3 length: 11 amino acids. The germline CDR1 and CDR2 sequences are MNHEY and SVGAGI. CDR3 sequence (DNA): TGTGCCAGCAGTTATCGGTACGAGCAGTACTTC. It is translated as CASSYRYEQYF.

The chain combines TRBV5-1 with TRBJ2-7, with 12 bases fitting TRBD2. The V segment lost 4 bases and the J segment 2 bases; nucleotides outside the gene matches: 7. Germline CDR1 and CDR2: SGHRS and YFSETQ. The CDR3 contains 16 residues. In nucleotides, the CDR3 is TGCGCCAGCAGCCCCACGCTAGCGGGAGGGGCCTACGAGCAGTACTTC. Its protein is CASSPTLAGGAYEQYF.